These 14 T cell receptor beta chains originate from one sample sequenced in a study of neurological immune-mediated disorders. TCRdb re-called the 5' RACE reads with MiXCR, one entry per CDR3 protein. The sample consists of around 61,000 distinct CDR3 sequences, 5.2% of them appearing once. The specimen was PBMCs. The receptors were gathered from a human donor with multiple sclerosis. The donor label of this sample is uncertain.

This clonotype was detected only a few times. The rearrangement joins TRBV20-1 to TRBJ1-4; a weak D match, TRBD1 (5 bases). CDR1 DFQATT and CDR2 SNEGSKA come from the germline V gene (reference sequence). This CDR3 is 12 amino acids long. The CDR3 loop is CNVEGLGEKLFF. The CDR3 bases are TGCAACGTGGAGGGGCTTGGTGAAAAACTGTTTTTT.

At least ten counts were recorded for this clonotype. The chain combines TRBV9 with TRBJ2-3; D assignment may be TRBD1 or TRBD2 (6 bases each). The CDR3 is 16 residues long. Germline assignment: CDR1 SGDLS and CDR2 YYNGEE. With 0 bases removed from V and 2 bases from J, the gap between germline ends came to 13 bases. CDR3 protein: CASSVGGAMATDTQYF. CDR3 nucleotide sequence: TGTGCCAGCAGCGTAGGGGGGGCGATGGCCACAGATACGCAGTATTTT.

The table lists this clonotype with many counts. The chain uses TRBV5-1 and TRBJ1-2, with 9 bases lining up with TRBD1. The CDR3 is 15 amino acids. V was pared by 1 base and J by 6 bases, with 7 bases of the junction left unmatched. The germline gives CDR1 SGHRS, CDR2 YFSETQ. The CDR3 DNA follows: TGCGCCAGCAGCTTGTTACAGGGGGCTGTCGATGGCTACACCTTC. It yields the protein CASSLLQGAVDGYTF.

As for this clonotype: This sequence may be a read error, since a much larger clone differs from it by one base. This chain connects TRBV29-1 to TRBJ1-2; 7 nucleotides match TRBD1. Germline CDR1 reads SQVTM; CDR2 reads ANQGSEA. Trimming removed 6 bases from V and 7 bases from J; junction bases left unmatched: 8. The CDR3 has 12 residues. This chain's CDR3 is CSVATGVCGYTF. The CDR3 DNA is TGCAGCGTCGCTACAGGGGTTTGTGGCTACACCTTC.

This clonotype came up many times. CDR3 sequence: CATAPADREGTDTQYF. The DNA for the CDR3 is TGTGCCACCGCGCCCGCCGACAGGGAAGGCACAGATACGCAGTATTTT. The rearrangement uses TRBV10-3 and TRBJ2-3, with 7 nucleotides matching TRBD1. Germline CDR1 and CDR2: ENHRY and SYGVKD. V was pared by 10 bases and J by 1 base, with 14 bases of the junction left unmatched. The length of the CDR3 is 16 residues.

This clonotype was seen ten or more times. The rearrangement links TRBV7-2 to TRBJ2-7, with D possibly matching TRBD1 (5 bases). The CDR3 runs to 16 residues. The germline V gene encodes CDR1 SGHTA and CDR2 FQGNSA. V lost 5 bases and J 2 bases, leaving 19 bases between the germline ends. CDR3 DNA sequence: TGTGCCAGCAGCCCTAGGGTGCAGGGCCCTCCCTACGAGCAGTACTTC. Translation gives CASSPRVQGPPYEQYF. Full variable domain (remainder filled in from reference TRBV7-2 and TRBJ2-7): GAGVSQSPSNKVTEKGKDVELRCDPISGHTALYWYRQSLGQGLEFLIYFQGNSAPDKSGLPSDRFSAERTGGSVSTLTIQRTQQEDSAVYLCASSPRVQGPPYEQYFGPGTRLTVT.

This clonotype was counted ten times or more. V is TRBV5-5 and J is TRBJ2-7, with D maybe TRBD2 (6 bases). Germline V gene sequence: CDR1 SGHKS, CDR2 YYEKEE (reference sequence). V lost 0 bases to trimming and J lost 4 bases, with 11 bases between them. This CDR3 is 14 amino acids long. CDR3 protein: CASSLGGLFYEQYF. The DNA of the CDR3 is TGTGCCAGCAGCTTGGGGGGACTTTTTTACGAGCAGTACTTC. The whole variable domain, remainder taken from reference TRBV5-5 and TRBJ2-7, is DAGVTQSPTHLIKTRGQQVTLRCSPISGHKSVSWYQQVLGQGPQFIFQYYEKEERGRGNFPDRFSARQFPNYSSELNVNALLLGDSALYLCASSLGGLFYEQYFGPGTRLTVT.

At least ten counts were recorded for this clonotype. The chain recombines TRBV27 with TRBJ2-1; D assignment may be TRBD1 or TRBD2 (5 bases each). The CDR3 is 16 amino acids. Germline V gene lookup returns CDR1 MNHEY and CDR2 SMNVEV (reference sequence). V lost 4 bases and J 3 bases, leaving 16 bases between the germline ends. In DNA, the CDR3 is TGTGCCAGCAGTTCAGGGACCCTAAACTTCTACAATGAGCAGTTCTTC. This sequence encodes CASSSGTLNFYNEQFF.

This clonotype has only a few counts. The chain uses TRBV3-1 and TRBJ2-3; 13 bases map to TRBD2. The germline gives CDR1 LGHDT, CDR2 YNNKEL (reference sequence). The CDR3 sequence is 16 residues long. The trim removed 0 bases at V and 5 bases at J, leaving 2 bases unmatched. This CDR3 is CASSQELAGGQDTQYF. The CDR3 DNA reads TGTGCCAGCAGCCAAGAACTAGCGGGGGGGCAAGATACGCAGTATTTT.

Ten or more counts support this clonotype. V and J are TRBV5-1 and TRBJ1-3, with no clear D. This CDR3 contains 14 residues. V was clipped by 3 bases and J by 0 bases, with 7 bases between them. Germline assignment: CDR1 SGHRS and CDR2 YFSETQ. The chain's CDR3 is CASSSPGSGNTIYF. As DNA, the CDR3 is TGCGCCAGCAGCTCGCCCGGCTCTGGAAACACCATATATTTT. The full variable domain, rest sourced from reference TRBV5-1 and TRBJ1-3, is KAGVTQTPRYLIKTRGQQVTLSCSPISGHRSVSWYQQTPGQGLQFLFEYFSETQRNKGNFPGRFSGRQFSNSRSEMNVSTLELGDSALYLCASSSPGSGNTIYFGEGSWLTVV.

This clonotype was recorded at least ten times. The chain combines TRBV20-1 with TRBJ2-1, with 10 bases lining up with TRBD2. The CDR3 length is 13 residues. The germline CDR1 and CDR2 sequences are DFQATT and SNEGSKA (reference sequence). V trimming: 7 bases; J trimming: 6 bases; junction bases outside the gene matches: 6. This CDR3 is CSGPASGGNEQFF. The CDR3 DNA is TGCAGTGGGCCGGCTAGCGGGGGCAATGAGCAGTTCTTC.

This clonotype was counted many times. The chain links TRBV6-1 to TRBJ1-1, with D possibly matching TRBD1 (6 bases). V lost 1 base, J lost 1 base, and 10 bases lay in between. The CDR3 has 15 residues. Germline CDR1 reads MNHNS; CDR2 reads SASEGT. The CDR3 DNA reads TGTGCCAGCAGTGAAGGGGGGCTAACGAACACTGAAGCTTTCTTT. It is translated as CASSEGGLTNTEAFF.

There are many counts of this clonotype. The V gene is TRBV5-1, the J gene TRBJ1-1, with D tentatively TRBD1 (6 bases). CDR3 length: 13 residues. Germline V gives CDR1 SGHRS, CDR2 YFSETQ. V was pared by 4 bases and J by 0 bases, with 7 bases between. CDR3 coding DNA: TGCGCCAGCAGCGGGGGCCTGAACACTGAAGCTTTCTTT. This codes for CASSGGLNTEAFF.

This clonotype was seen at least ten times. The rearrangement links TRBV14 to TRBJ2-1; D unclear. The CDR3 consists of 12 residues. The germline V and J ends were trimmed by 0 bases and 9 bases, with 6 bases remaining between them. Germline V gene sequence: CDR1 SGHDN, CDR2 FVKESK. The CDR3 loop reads CASSQDRAEQFF. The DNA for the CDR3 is TGTGCCAGCAGCCAAGATAGGGCTGAGCAGTTCTTC.